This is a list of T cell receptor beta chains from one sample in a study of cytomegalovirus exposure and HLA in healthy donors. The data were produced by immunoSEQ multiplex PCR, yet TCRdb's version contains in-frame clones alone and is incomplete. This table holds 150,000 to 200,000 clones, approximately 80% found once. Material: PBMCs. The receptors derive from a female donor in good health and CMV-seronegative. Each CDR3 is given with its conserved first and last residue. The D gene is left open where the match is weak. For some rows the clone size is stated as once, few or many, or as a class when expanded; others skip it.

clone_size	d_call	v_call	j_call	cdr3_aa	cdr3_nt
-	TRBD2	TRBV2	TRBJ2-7	CASSEGLTGRGGEQYF	TGTGCCAGCAGTGAAGGTCTTACAGGCCGGGGGGGCGAGCAGTACTTC
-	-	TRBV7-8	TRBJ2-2	CASSHDRGELFF	TGTGCCAGCAGCCACGACAGGGGGGAGCTGTTTTTT
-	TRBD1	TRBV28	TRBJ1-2	CASSLGTGGVYGYTF	TGTGCCAGCAGTTTAGGGACAGGGGGCGTCTATGGCTACACCTTC
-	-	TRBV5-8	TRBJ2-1	CASSLGYSSYNEQFF	TGTGCCAGCAGCTTGGGCTATAGCTCCTACAATGAGCAGTTCTTC
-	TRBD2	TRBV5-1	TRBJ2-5	CASRPTSGGGGETQYF	TGCGCCAGCAGGCCAACTAGCGGGGGAGGAGGGGAGACCCAGTACTTC
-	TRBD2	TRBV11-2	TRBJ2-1	CTSRGTGAPSGRALGEQFF	TGTACCAGCAGGGGGACAGGTGCCCCTAGCGGGAGGGCCCTCGGTGAGCAGTTCTTC
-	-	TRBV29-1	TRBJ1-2	CSVDTMSSGGYTF	TGCAGCGTTGATACGATGAGTTCCGGGGGCTACACCTTC
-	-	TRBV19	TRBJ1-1	CASSPRTDWGTEAFF	TGTGCCAGTAGTCCCCGGACAGATTGGGGCACTGAAGCTTTCTTT
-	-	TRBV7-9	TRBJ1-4	CASSLGGFNEKLFF	TGTGCCAGCAGCCTCGGGGGGTTTAATGAAAAACTGTTTTTT
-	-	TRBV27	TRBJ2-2	CATNRPQNTGELFF	TGTGCCACAAACAGGCCGCAGAACACCGGGGAGCTGTTTTTT
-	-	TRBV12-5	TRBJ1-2	CASGVNFYGYTF	TGTGCTAGTGGTGTGAACTTCTATGGCTACACCTTC
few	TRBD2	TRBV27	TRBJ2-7	CASRGGYEQYF	TGTGCCAGCAGGGGGGGGTACGAGCAGTACTTC
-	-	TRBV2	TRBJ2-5	CASSESGETQYF	TGTGCCAGCAGTGAATCAGGGGAGACCCAGTACTTC
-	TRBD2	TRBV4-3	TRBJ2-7	CASSHPPGLAAPLREYEQYF	TGCGCCAGCAGCCATCCTCCGGGACTAGCGGCCCCCTTACGAGAATACGAGCAGTACTTC
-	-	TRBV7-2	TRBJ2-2	CASSPSKLGPGELFF	TGTGCCAGCAGCCCCAGCAAACTAGGACCCGGGGAGCTGTTTTTT
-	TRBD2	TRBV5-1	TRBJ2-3	CASSIAGGPPTDTQYF	TGCGCCAGCAGTATAGCGGGGGGCCCTCCCACAGATACGCAGTATTTT
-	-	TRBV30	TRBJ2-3	CAWTPTGRDTQYF	TGTGCCTGGACTCCCACAGGGAGAGATACGCAGTATTTT
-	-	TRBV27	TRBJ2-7	CASSGSAETYEQYF	TGTGCCAGCAGCGGGTCAGCGGAGACCTACGAGCAGTACTTC
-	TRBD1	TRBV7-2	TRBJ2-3	CASSLGGTATDTQYF	TGTGCCAGCAGCTTAGGGGGGACAGCTACAGATACGCAGTATTTT
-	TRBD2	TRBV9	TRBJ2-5	CASSPRLAGEKETQYF	TGTGCCAGCAGCCCTCGTCTAGCGGGAGAAAAAGAGACCCAGTACTTC